This TCR beta chain was retrieved from a study of T-cell reconstitution after alpha-beta-depleted transplantation in children (dated by TCRdb to about 2016). Regarding the study in general: Using TCR repertoire profiling, the study quantitatively followed how T-cell immune reconstitution unfolded in children after TCRalphabeta/CD19-depleted allogeneic hematopoietic cell transplantation. What the work shows at the level of the full study, not this receptor alone: In some patients, the high TCRbeta diversity seen at day 60 was put down to recipient T cells and intrathymic progenitors that had survived conditioning. Apparently early alphabetaT-cell count recovery about two months after transplant reportedly relied on only several hundred rapidly expanded clones derived from non-depleted graft cells. Hyperexpanded clone frequencies declined over subsequent months; after one year, T-cell counts and TCRbeta diversity were mostly attributed to newly produced T cells.

This clonotype was seen at least ten times. Its recognized antigen is unknown. No much larger clonotype is one base removed from it; base qualities were not supplied. The library was made by PCR. Reads for this sample came from an Illumina HiSeq 2500. Molecular barcoding was employed in the preparation of TCR libraries, with unique molecular identifiers being used to normalize TCRbeta repertoire quantification. TCRdb reprocessed the public reads (quality trimming at Q25 with fastp, clone calling with MiXCR) and kept in-frame beta chains. Rows merge per CDR3 protein into single entries with the most common DNA and genes. This sample has under 60,000 distinct CDR3 sequences in its table, and approximately 6% of those were observed once. The ten largest account for 30% of the sample. CDR1 and CDR2, per the germline V gene, are SGHVS and FQNEAQ. Germline trimming: 5 bases from V, 8 bases from J; junction bases outside gene matches: 17. The CDR3 runs 17 amino acids, cysteine and phenylalanine included. Only the CDR3 DNA stays, 51 bases, in frame from base 1.

This specimen's time point label, per the study, means: day 60 (about 2 months) after transplantation. In the paper's terms, the treatment or condition label means: allogeneic hematopoietic cell transplantation with graft depleted of TCRalphabeta T cells and CD19 B cells. TCRalphabeta/CD19-depleted allogeneic hematopoietic cell grafts were given to the transplant recipients, all of whom were children. This clonotype originated in a female patient between 2 and 15 years old who had a stem cell transplant for aplastic anemia, so the T cells may come from the graft donor. Sequenced material: PBMCs, mostly from graft donor cells, taken 60 days after TCRalphabeta/CD19-depleted stem cell transplant. The rearrangement joined TRBV7-8 to TRBJ2-1; 8 of the junction bases match TRBD2. The CDR3 reads as follows: CASSQSPTGGGFDEQFF. The DNA sequence reads TGTGCCAGCAGCCAGTCCCCTACGGGGGGGGGGTTCGATGAGCAGTTCTTC.